This TCR beta chain appears in the sequencing data of a study of cytomegalovirus exposure and HLA in healthy donors. PCR involved 60 Vbeta and 13 Jbeta primers. Clones were sequenced by immunoSEQ multiplex PCR, and TCRdb holds only the in-frame ones, with some missing. The sample lists 200,000 to 250,000 clones, approximately 84% occurring once. This clone was detected only once. Its antigen is currently unknown. Study-level points and caveats: In a later analysis, common viral pathogens appeared linked to several of the most significant clusters.

Germline values: CDR1 SGHTA, CDR2 FQGNSA. V trimming: 5 bases; J trimming: 1 base; junction bases outside the gene matches: 8. The CDR3 consists of 15 residues. J is TRBJ2-7 and V is TRBV7-2; 7 bases align to TRBD1. The receptor's source is a woman in her thirties or forties in good health and CMV-seronegative. Source material: PBMCs. The CDR3 sequence is CASSQTDRWSYEQYF. CDR3 sequence (DNA): TGTGCCAGCAGCCAGACGGACAGGTGGTCCTACGAGCAGTACTTC.